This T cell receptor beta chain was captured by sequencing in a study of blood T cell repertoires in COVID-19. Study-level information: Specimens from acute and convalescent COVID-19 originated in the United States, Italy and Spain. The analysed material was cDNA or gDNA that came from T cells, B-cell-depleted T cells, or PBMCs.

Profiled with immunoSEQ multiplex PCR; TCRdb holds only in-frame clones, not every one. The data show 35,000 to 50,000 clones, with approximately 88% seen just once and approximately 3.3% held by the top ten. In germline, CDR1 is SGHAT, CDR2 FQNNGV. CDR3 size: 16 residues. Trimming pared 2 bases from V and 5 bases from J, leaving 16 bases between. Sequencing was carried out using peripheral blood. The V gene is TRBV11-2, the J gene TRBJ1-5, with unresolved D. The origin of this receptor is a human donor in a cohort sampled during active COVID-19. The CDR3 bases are TGTGCCAGCAGCTTACCTTCAGGAAAGTTTGATCAGCCCCAGCATTTT. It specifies CASSLPSGKFDQPQHF.